The 6 T cell receptor beta chains reported below all come from one sample, sequenced in a study of blood T cell repertoires in COVID-19. Sequencing used immunoSEQ multiplex PCR; TCRdb keeps in-frame clones, though not all of them. Counted here are 50,000 to 75,000 clones, around 91% occurring once; the ten biggest clones make up about 9.1%. What was sequenced was peripheral blood. These receptors were collected from a human donor in a cohort sampled during active COVID-19.

The chain joins TRBV19 to TRBJ2-1; the match to TRBD2 covers 8 bases. The CDR3 sequence is 15 residues long. Unmatched junction bases numbered 6, after V lost 2 bases and J lost 6 bases. Germline CDR1 is LNHDA and CDR2 is SQIVND (reference sequence). The CDR3 sequence is CASSIIGLAFNEQFF. The CDR3 DNA follows: TGTGCCAGTAGTATAATCGGACTAGCCTTCAATGAGCAGTTCTTC.

This chain connects TRBV7-6 to TRBJ2-7; 14 bases are a match to TRBD2. The CDR3 has 16 residues. Germline lookup yields CDR1 SGHVS and CDR2 FNYEAQ. V trimming: 5 bases; J trimming: 2 bases; junction bases outside the gene matches: 5. The CDR3 DNA reads TGTGCCAGCAGCCCGGGACTAGCGGGGGTAACCTACGAGCAGTACTTC. The encoded protein is CASSPGLAGVTYEQYF.

The V and J genes are TRBV19 and TRBJ1-2; 11 nucleotides match TRBD1. The trim removed 0 bases at V and 3 bases at J, leaving 3 bases unmatched. From germline, CDR1 is LNHDA and CDR2 SQIVND (reference sequence). This CDR3 region has 16 residues. CDR3 sequence reads: CASSIDRTGGDYGYTF. CDR3 coding DNA: TGTGCCAGTAGTATAGATAGGACAGGGGGCGACTATGGCTACACCTTC. The whole variable domain, filled in from reference TRBV19 and TRBJ1-2, reads DGGITQSPKYLFRKEGQNVTLSCEQNLNHDAMYWYRQDPGQGLRLIYYSQIVNDFQKGDIAEGYSVSREKKESFPLTVTSAQKNPTAFYLCASSIDRTGGDYGYTFGSGTRLTVV.

This clone appeared a few times. The chain uses TRBV29-1 and TRBJ1-6; TRBD1 matches 7 bases. The CDR3 length is 13 residues. From germline, CDR1 is SQVTM and CDR2 ANQGSEA. J lost 7 bases, V lost 6 bases, and 6 bases had no gene match. Here the CDR3 reads CSVAGTANSPLHF. CDR3 coding DNA: TGCAGCGTGGCCGGGACAGCCAATTCACCCCTCCACTTT.

The rearrangement uses TRBV7-9 and TRBJ2-7; 8 bases align to TRBD1. The CDR3 has 17 residues. J gave up 7 bases and V 4 bases, and 18 bases lay outside the gene matches. Germline CDR1 is SEHNR and CDR2 is FQNEAQ (reference sequence). The CDR3 protein is CASSSPRTGPKPGEQYF. CDR3 DNA: TGTGCCAGCAGCTCGCCCCGGACAGGGCCAAAACCGGGGGAGCAGTACTTC.

CDR3 DNA sequence: TGTGCCAGCAGCTTAGCGGACAGCTCCTACAATGAGCAGTTCTTC. Its translation is CASSLADSSYNEQFF. The chain carries TRBV11-3 and TRBJ2-1, with D possibly TRBD1 on 6 matching bases. Germline V CDR1 and CDR2: SGHNT, YENEEA. The CDR3 consists of 15 residues. Trimming shortened V by 1 base and J by 0 bases, and 7 bases separated the two germline ends. The variable domain in full, with the rest retrieved from reference TRBV11-3 and TRBJ2-1, is EAGVVQSPRYKIIEKKQPVAFWCNPISGHNTLYWYLQNLGQGPELLIRYENEEAVDDSQLPKDRFSAERLKGVDSTLKIQPAELGDSAVYLCASSLADSSYNEQFFGPGTRLTVL.